This is a list of T cell receptor beta chains from one sample in a study of response to subunit inactivated influenza vaccine. TCRdb reprocessed the RT-PCR reads with MiXCR, giving one entry per CDR3 protein. The top ten clones hold 11% of a sample with about 570,000 distinct CDR3 sequences, about 10% of them seen once. These same records also appear under a second study, on T cells expressing NK-cell markers.

The source was PBMCs from blood, collected on the day of vaccination. The receptors were gathered from a man aged 45-65 years who received an inactivated influenza vaccine. Each CDR3 is given with its conserved first and last residue. The D gene is left open where the match is weak. The size entry is marked missing in some rows and otherwise reads once, few, many or a size class.

J gene,D gene,V gene,clone size,CDR3 protein,CDR3 DNA
TRBJ2-1,NA,TRBV11-2,NA,CASSLWQGANEQFF,TGTGCCAGCAGCTTGTGGCAGGGTGCAAATGAGCAGTTCTTC
TRBJ2-5,NA,TRBV7-2,NA,CASSPRTARETQYF,TGTGCCAGCAGCCCTCGGACCGCCCGGGAGACCCAGTACTTC
TRBJ2-3,TRBD2,TRBV15,many,CATSRVQRGTQYF,TGTGCCACCAGCAGAGTTCAGCGGGGTACGCAGTATTTT
TRBJ2-7,NA,TRBV7-9,few,CASSPLSGEQYF,TGTGCCAGCAGCCCGCTCTCCGGCGAGCAGTACTTC
TRBJ1-5,NA,TRBV28,few,CASITVDGGNQPQHF,TGTGCCAGCATCACCGTCGATGGGGGCAATCAGCCCCAGCATTTT
TRBJ2-7,NA,TRBV5-6,many,CASSLANEQYF,TGTGCCAGCAGCTTGGCCAACGAGCAGTACTTC
TRBJ1-2,TRBD1,TRBV5-1,few,CASRSGQGETDYTF,TGCGCCAGCAGGTCGGGACAGGGGGAGACTGACTACACCTTC
TRBJ2-2,NA,TRBV7-8,many,CASEPRPTGELFF,TGTGCCAGCGAACCCCGACCCACCGGGGAGCTGTTTTTT
TRBJ2-1,NA,TRBV11-2,NA,CASSQDGSRFLYNEQFF,TGTGCCAGCAGCCAAGACGGGTCCCGTTTCCTTTACAATGAGCAGTTCTTC
TRBJ1-2,NA,TRBV6-1,few,CASSEAPGPYGYTF,TGTGCCAGCAGTGAAGCACCCGGGCCCTATGGCTACACCTTC
TRBJ2-3,NA,TRBV5-8,many,CASSLGSGALTDTQYF,TGTGCCAGCAGCTTGGGATCGGGCGCCTTAACAGATACGCAGTATTTT
TRBJ2-7,NA,TRBV28,NA,CASSPNYYEQYF,TGTGCCAGCAGTCCAAACTACTACGAGCAGTACTTC
TRBJ1-6,NA,TRBV20-1,few,CSANSGGAWNSPLHF,TGCAGTGCTAATTCTGGGGGCGCGTGGAATTCACCCCTCCACTTT
TRBJ1-1,NA,TRBV5-1,NA,CASSSDRANTEAFF,TGCGCCAGCAGCTCGGACCGGGCGAACACTGAAGCTTTCTTT
TRBJ1-5,NA,TRBV27,few,CASSLSTGYGQPQHF,TGTGCCAGCAGTTTATCTACAGGGTATGGTCAGCCCCAGCATTTT
TRBJ2-7,TRBD1,TRBV6-2/TRBV6-3,NA,CASSKGTGIPYEQYF,TGTGCCAGCAGTAAAGGGACAGGGATACCCTACGAGCAGTACTTC
TRBJ2-5,NA,TRBV3-1,NA,CASSQPTSLETQYF,TGTGCCAGCAGCCAACCGACTAGTCTGGAGACCCAGTACTTC
TRBJ1-1,NA,TRBV6-1,NA,CASYLRMNTEAFF,TGTGCCAGCTATCTTAGGATGAACACTGAAGCTTTCTTT
TRBJ2-5,NA,TRBV20-1,NA,CSAILGREQETQYF,TGCAGTGCTATACTGGGAAGGGAGCAAGAGACCCAGTACTTC
TRBJ2-2,NA,TRBV7-2,NA,CASSLAPDLGAGELFF,TGTGCCAGCAGCTTAGCGCCGGATTTGGGGGCCGGGGAGCTGTTTTTT
TRBJ2-6,TRBD2,TRBV20-1,NA,CSASREGSSGANVLTF,TGCAGTGCTAGCAGGGAGGGAAGCTCTGGGGCCAACGTCCTGACTTTC
TRBJ2-7,TRBD2,TRBV7-2,few,CASSPGASGAYEQYF,TGTGCCAGCAGCCCCGGGGCTAGCGGAGCCTACGAGCAGTACTTC
TRBJ2-3,TRBD2,TRBV5-1,few,CASSLSGLASTDTQYF,TGCGCCAGCAGCCTAAGTGGACTAGCTAGCACAGATACGCAGTATTTT
TRBJ2-7,TRBD1,TRBV5-6,NA,CASSLAGQGYYEQYF,TGTGCCAGCAGCTTGGCCGGACAGGGGTACTACGAGCAGTACTTC
TRBJ1-5,NA,TRBV6-2/TRBV6-3,NA,CASSGQRRQPQHF,TGTGCCAGCAGTGGACAGAGGCGTCAGCCCCAGCATTTT
TRBJ1-3,NA,TRBV7-2,few,CASSPLGATIGNTIYF,TGTGCCAGCAGCCCCTTGGGGGCTACCATCGGAAACACCATATATTTT
TRBJ1-5,NA,TRBV7-2,few,CASSSLLGQPQHF,TGTGCCAGCAGCTCTCTCCTGGGCCAGCCCCAGCATTTT
TRBJ2-3,NA,TRBV4-3,NA,CASSQDRGGGPPDTQYF,TGCGCCAGCAGCCAAGATCGAGGAGGGGGCCCCCCCGATACGCAGTATTTT
TRBJ2-7,NA,TRBV28,few,CASSPSQRTYEQYF,TGTGCCAGCAGTCCCTCACAGAGAACCTACGAGCAGTACTTC
TRBJ2-3,TRBD2,TRBV7-8,NA,CASSVGLAGDTPQRDTQYF,TGTGCCAGCAGCGTGGGACTAGCGGGGGACACGCCTCAGAGAGATACGCAGTATTTT
TRBJ2-3,NA,TRBV6-5,NA,CASSAKGDTQYF,TGTGCCAGCAGCGCCAAAGGAGATACGCAGTATTTT
TRBJ1-5,TRBD1,TRBV28,NA,CASGGDRGNYQPQHF,TGTGCCAGCGGAGGGGACAGGGGGAACTATCAGCCCCAGCATTTT
TRBJ2-7,NA,TRBV20-1,few,CSARLRGGNEQYF,TGCAGTGCCCGTCTCAGGGGAGGAAACGAGCAGTACTTC
TRBJ2-5,TRBD2,TRBV25-1,few,CASSGTSDQETQYF,TGTGCCAGCAGTGGTACTAGCGATCAAGAGACCCAGTACTTC
TRBJ2-1,NA,TRBV12-3/TRBV12-4,few,CASSGLAISYNEQFF,TGTGCCAGCTCCGGCCTGGCTATATCTTACAATGAGCAGTTCTTC